Here is one TCR beta chain with its context. The antigen remains unidentified. Germline loops: CDR1 SNHLY, CDR2 FYNNEI. Trimming took off 4 bases at V and 4 bases at J, with 10 bases between the two ends. There are 13 residues in the CDR3. TCRdb called the 5' RACE reads again in MiXCR, with one record for every CDR3 protein. The sample shows some 160,000 distinct CDR3 sequences, under 15% of them seen only once. The sample comes from a study of T-cell memory formation after mild COVID-19. Study results and limitations: Prior to infection, memory already included some responding clones, suggesting cross-reactive memory joined. Contracting CD4+ clones were located mainly in CM and EM, and CD8+ clones in EMRA. Clones that got smaller from day 15 to 85 had even CD4/CD8, while clones growing later tipped toward CD4+.

This sequence joins TRBV2 and TRBJ1-1; D is unresolved. Source material: PBMCs or a T cell subset sorted from them (not recorded which). This TCR came from a man aged 18 to 30 who had mild COVID-19 (a few samples of this study predate the infection). Cell type and time point are not known. Here the CDR3 reads CASSVEVGTEAFF. In nucleotides, the CDR3 is TGTGCCAGCAGTGTTGAGGTCGGCACTGAAGCTTTCTTT.